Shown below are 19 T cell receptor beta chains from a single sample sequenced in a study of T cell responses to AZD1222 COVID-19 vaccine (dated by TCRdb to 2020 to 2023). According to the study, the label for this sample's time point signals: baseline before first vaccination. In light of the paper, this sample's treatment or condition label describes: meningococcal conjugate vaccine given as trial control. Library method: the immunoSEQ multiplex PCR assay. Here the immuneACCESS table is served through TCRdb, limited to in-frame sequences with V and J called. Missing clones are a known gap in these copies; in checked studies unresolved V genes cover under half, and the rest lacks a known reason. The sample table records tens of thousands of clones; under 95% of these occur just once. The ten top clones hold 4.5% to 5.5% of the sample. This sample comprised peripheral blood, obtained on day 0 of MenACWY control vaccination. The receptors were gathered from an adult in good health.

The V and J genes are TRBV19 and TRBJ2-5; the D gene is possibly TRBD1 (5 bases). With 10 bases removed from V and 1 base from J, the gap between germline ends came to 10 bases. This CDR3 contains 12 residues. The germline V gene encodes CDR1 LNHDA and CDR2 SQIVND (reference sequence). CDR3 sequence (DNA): TGTGCCACGAGGCAGGGCCAAGAGACCCAGTACTTC. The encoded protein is CATRQGQETQYF.

As DNA, the CDR3 is TGTGCCAGCGGGTCGGCGAGATACTACGAGCAGTACTTC. Protein product: CASGSARYYEQYF. J is TRBJ2-7 and V is TRBV7-2, with no clear D. Trimming cost V 8 bases and J 3 bases, with 14 bases left between them. Germline values: CDR1 SGHTA, CDR2 FQGNSA. The CDR3 spans 13 residues.

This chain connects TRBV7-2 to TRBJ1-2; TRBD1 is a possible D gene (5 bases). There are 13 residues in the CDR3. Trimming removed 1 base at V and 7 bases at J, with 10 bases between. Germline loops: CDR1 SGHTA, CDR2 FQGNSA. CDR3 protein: CASSLDPGTGYTF. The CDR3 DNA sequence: TGTGCCAGCAGCTTAGACCCAGGGACTGGCTACACCTTC.

CDR3 in DNA: TGTGCCAGCAGCCCAACAAGGTCGACACGGGGAGCCTCCTACGAGCAGTACTTC. Its translation: CASSPTRSTRGASYEQYF. The chain links TRBV7-6 to TRBJ2-7, with a possible D match to TRBD2 (5 bases). The CDR3 has 18 residues. The V gene lost 5 bases and the J gene lost 0 bases, with 23 bases spanning the gap. Looked up from germline, CDR1 is SGHVS and CDR2 is FNYEAQ.

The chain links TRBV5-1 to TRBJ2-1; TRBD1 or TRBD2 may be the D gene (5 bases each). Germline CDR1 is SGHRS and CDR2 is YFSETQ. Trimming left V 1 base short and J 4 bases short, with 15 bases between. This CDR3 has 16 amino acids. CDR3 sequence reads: CASSLLLGEGYNEQFF. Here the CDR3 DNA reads TGCGCCAGCAGCTTGCTGTTGGGGGAAGGATACAATGAGCAGTTCTTC.

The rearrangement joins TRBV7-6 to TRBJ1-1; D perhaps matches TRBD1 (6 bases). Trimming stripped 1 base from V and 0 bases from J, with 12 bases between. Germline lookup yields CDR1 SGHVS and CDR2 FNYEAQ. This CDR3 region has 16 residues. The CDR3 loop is CASSLVGTGLNTEAFF. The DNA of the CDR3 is TGTGCCAGCAGCTTAGTAGGAACAGGGCTGAACACTGAAGCTTTCTTT.

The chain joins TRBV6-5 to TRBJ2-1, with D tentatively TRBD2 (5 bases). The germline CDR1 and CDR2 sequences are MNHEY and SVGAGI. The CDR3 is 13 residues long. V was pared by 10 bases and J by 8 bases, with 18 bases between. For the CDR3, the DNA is TGTGCCACCGCGGGCTATTCTCTAGATGAGCAGTTCTTC. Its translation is CATAGYSLDEQFF.

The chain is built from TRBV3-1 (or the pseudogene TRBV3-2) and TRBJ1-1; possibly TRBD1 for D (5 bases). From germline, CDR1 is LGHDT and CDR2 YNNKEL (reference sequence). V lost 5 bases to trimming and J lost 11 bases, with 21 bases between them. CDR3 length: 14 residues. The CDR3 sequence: CASSTRTGVSFAFF. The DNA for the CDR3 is TGTGCCAGCAGCACTAGGACGGGGGTCTCGTTTGCTTTCTTT.

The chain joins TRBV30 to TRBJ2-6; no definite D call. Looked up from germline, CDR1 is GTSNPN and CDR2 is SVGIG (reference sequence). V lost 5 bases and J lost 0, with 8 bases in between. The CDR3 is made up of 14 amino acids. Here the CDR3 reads CAWSTGSGANVLTF. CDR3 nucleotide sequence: TGTGCCTGGTCAACGGGCTCTGGGGCCAACGTCCTGACTTTC.

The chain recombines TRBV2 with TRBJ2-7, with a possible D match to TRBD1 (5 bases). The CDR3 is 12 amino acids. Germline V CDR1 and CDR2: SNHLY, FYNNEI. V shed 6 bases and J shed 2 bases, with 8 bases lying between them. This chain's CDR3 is CASRQAAYEQYF. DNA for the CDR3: TGTGCCAGCAGACAGGCGGCCTACGAGCAGTACTTC.

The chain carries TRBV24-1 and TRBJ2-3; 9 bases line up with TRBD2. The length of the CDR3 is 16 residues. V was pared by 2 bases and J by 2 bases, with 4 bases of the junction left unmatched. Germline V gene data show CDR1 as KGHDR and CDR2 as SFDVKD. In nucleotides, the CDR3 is TGTGCCACCAGTGATTATAAGCGGGAGGACACAGATACGCAGTATTTT. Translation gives CATSDYKREDTDTQYF.

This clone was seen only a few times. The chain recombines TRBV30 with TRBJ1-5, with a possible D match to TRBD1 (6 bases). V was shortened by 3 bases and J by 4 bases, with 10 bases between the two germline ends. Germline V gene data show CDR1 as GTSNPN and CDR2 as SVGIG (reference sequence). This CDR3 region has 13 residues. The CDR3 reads CAWSATGNQPQHF. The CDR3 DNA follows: TGTGCCTGGAGCGCCACAGGGAATCAGCCCCAGCATTTT.

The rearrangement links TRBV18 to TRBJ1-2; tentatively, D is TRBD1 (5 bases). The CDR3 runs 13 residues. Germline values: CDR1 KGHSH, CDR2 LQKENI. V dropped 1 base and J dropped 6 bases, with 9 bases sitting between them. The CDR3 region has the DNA TGTGCCAGCTCACCACTGGAACAGGATGGCTACACCTTC. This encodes CASSPLEQDGYTF.

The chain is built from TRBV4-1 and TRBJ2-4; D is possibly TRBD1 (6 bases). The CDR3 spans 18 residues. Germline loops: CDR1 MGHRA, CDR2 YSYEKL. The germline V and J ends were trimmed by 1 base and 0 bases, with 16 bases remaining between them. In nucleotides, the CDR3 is TGCGCCAGCAGCCAAGGGCCACAGGGTCGAATAGCCAAAAACATTCAGTACTTC. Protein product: CASSQGPQGRIAKNIQYF.

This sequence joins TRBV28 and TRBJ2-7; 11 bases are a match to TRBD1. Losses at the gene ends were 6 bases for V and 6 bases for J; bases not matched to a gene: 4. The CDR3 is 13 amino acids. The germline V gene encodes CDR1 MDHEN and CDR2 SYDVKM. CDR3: CASRTGQGGEQYF. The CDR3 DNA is TGTGCCAGCAGGACGGGACAGGGGGGCGAGCAGTACTTC.

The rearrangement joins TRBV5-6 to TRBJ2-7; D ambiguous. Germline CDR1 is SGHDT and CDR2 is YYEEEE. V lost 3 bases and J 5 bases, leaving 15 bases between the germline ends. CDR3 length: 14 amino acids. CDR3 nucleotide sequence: TGTGCCAGCAGCTCCGGAGTGCAGCTTAACGAGCAGTACTTC. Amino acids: CASSSGVQLNEQYF.

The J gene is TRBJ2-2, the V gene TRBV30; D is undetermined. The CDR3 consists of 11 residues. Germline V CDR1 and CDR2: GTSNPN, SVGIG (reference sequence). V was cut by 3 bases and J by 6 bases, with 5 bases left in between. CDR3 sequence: CAWRRSGELFF. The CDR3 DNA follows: TGTGCCTGGAGAAGATCCGGGGAGCTGTTTTTT.

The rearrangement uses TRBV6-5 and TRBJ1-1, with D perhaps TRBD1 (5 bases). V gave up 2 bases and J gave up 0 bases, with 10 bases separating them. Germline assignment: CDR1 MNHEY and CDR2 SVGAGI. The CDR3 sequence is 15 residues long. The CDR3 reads CASSYRQLVNTEAFF. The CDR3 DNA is TGTGCCAGCAGTTACCGACAGCTAGTGAACACTGAAGCTTTCTTT.

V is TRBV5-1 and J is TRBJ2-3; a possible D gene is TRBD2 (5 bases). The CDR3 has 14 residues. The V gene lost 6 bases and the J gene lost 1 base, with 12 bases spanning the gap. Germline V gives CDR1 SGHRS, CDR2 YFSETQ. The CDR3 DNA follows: TGCGCCAGCATGCGGGCGCACGGCACAGATACGCAGTATTTT. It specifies CASMRAHGTDTQYF.